The clone carrying this T cell receptor (beta chain) appeared a few times. Its specificity is not known. These data are taken from a study of early T cells in non-severe SARS-CoV-2 infection. The wider study: Chains stayed unpaired after sequencing of bulk RNA from unsorted whole blood. Findings and limits, study-wide: Using VDJdb, the matching emphasized anti-spike CD8 responses while missing private and CD4 specificities.

This CDR3 region has 13 residues. Germline CDR1 MNHNS, CDR2 SASEGT. The V end lost 7 bases, the J end lost 0 bases, and 10 bases lay between the germline ends. Individual cDNA molecules were tagged with unique molecular identifiers, the study reported. TCRdb reanalysed the 5' RACE reads using MiXCR and keeps one entry per CDR3 protein. The sample records tens of thousands of distinct CDR3 sequences, around 12% being singletons. The J gene is TRBJ2-7, the V gene TRBV6-1, with TRBD2 as a possible D gene (6 bases). The specimen was whole blood, collected at baseline. The clonotype was recovered from an adult who was a healthcare worker with PCR-confirmed SARS-CoV-2 infection or an uninfected control (not recorded which). The CDR3 DNA is TGTGCCAGCATTCTAGCGAGCTCCTACGAGCAGTACTTC. Translated, it gives CASILASSYEQYF.